The rows below give T cell receptor beta chains drawn from one sample of a study of cytomegalovirus exposure and HLA in healthy donors. TCRdb's copy holds only in-frame clones and misses some; the assay was immunoSEQ multiplex PCR. This table holds 100,000 to 150,000 clones, over 80% found once. Sequencing was done on a sample of PBMCs. The receptors were gathered from a boy under 18 in good health and CMV-seronegative. Both conserved end residues are part of each CDR3. The D gene is left open where the match is weak. Only part of the rows carry a size: once, few, many, or a class if the clone is expanded.

>TRBV9|TRBD1|TRBJ1-1|-
TGTGCCAGCAGCGTCGGGACAGGGGGCCACACTGAAGCTTTCTTT
CASSVGTGGHTEAFF
>TRBV14|TRBD2|TRBJ2-4|once
TGTGCCAGCAGCCAAGAACTAGCGGGGGTAAACATTCAGTACTTC
CASSQELAGVNIQYF
>TRBV7-9|-|TRBJ2-5|-
TGTGCCAGCACCCGTGGGTCCGGGAGCCGATCCCAAGAGACCCAGTACTTC
CASTRGSGSRSQETQYF
>TRBV1|-|TRBJ2-1|-
TGCACCAGCAGCCAAGATAGGGTAGCGGGAGAATCTTGCAATGAGCAGTTCTTC
CTSSQDRVAGESCNEQFF
>TRBV30|-|TRBJ1-2|-
TGTGCCTGGGGCAGGGTAAACGGCTACACCTTC
CAWGRVNGYTF
>TRBV5-4|TRBD1|TRBJ2-7|-
TGTGCCAGCAGCCCGGGGACAGGGGAATGGCAGTACTTC
CASSPGTGEWQYF
>TRBV4-1|TRBD2|TRBJ2-5|-
TGCGCCAGCAGCCATACTAGCGGGAGGGTATTGGAGACCCAGTACTTC
CASSHTSGRVLETQYF
>TRBV5-1|-|TRBJ1-4|-
TGCGCCAGCAGCTTAACAGGGACTAATGAAAAACTGTTTTTT
CASSLTGTNEKLFF
>TRBV6-4|-|TRBJ2-7|-
TGTGCCAGCAGTGGGTTGAGGGAGATTCGGAACGAGCAGTACTTC
CASSGLREIRNEQYF
>TRBV7-6|TRBD1|TRBJ2-7|-
TGTGCCAGCAGTTTCGACAGGGGCGAGCAGTACTTC
CASSFDRGEQYF
>TRBV4-2|TRBD2|TRBJ2-1|-
TGTGCCAGCAGCCAAGATCGGTGGCTAGCGGGAACCTACAATGAGCAGTTCTTC
CASSQDRWLAGTYNEQFF
>TRBV27|-|TRBJ2-7|-
TGTGCCAGCAGTTTGGGGAGAGCCCACGAGCAGTACTTC
CASSLGRAHEQYF
>TRBV5-6|TRBD2|TRBJ2-7|-
TGTGCCAGCAGCTTTACCCCCGGGACTAGCGGGATTGGAGAGCAGTACTTC
CASSFTPGTSGIGEQYF
>TRBV5-1|TRBD2|TRBJ2-5|-
TGCGCCAGCAGCTTGGAGACTAGCGGGGCCCAGTACTTC
CASSLETSGAQYF
>TRBV11-2|TRBD1|TRBJ2-3|-
TGTGCCAGCAGCTCGATGGGACAGCTCTCCGATACGCAGTATTTT
CASSSMGQLSDTQYF
>TRBV4-3|TRBD2|TRBJ2-1|-
TGCGCCAGCAGCCAGACTAGCTCCGCGGGCGATGAGCAGTTCTTC
CASSQTSSAGDEQFF
>TRBV5-1|-|TRBJ2-3|-
TGCGCCAGCAGCTGGGGGACACCAGATACGCAGTATTTT
CASSWGTPDTQYF
>TRBV7-2|-|TRBJ2-2|-
TGTGCCAGCAGCTTACAGCGCGAGGGGGAGCTGTTTTTT
CASSLQREGELFF
>TRBV5-1|-|TRBJ2-6|-
TGCGCCAGCAGTCCCGAAGCAGGCTCTGGGGCCAACGTCCTGACTTTC
CASSPEAGSGANVLTF
>TRBV5-6|-|TRBJ2-1|once
TGTGCCAGCAGCTTGGTGGCTGGAGAGGAGCAGTTCTTC
CASSLVAGEEQFF
>TRBV2|-|TRBJ2-2|-
TGTGCCAGCAGTGCCCTCAGCGGGGAGCTGTTTTTT
CASSALSGELFF
>TRBV5-1|-|TRBJ2-3|-
TGCGCCAGCAGCTTGGGAGGCACAGATACGCAGTATTTT
CASSLGGTDTQYF
>TRBV7-2|-|TRBJ1-1|few
TGTGCCAGCAGCCCCATCACGGCCGGGACTGAAGCTTTCTTT
CASSPITAGTEAFF
>TRBV6-6|-|TRBJ1-1|-
TGTGCCAGCAGTTATGGGGCAACAGGGAGGAACACTGAAGCTTTCTTT
CASSYGATGRNTEAFF
>TRBV7-9|-|TRBJ2-7|-
TGTGCCAGCAGCTTAGACAGGGTTAACGAGCAGTACTTC
CASSLDRVNEQYF
>TRBV15|TRBD2|TRBJ2-1|-
TGTGCCACCAGCTTGGGACTAGCGGGAAGCAATGAGCAGTTCTTC
CATSLGLAGSNEQFF
>TRBV5-1|-|TRBJ1-3|-
TGCGCCAGCAGCTTGGGTTCTCAGGGAAACACCATATATTTT
CASSLGSQGNTIYF
>TRBV28|TRBD2|TRBJ2-5|-
TGTGCCATCAGAGAAGCGGGGCCACAAGAGACCCAGTACTTC
CAIREAGPQETQYF
>TRBV27|-|TRBJ2-7|few
TGTGCCAGCAGTTTATCGCCTACAGGCGCCTACGAGCAGTACTTC
CASSLSPTGAYEQYF
>TRBV6-4|-|TRBJ2-1|few
TGTGCCAGCAGTGACGGGGAAGGAGGCTACAATGAGCAGTTCTTC
CASSDGEGGYNEQFF
>TRBV30|-|TRBJ2-3|-
TGTGCCTGGAGTGGCCAGGGGGGAGATACGCAGTATTTT
CAWSGQGGDTQYF
>TRBV27|TRBD2|TRBJ2-7|-
TGTGCCAGCAGTAACCTAGCGGGAGGAGTGAAGCAGTACTTC
CASSNLAGGVKQYF
>TRBV14|TRBD1|TRBJ2-1|-
TGTGCCAGCAGCCATTGGACAGGGGGATACGTCCAGTTCTTC
CASSHWTGGYVQFF
>TRBV19|TRBD1|TRBJ1-5|-
TGTGCCAGTAGGATTCAGGGGGGCAATCAGCCCCAGCATTTT
CASRIQGGNQPQHF
>TRBV7-9|TRBD1|TRBJ2-2|-
TGTGCCAGCAGCTTAGGGACAGGGAGCACCGGGGAGCTGTTTTTT
CASSLGTGSTGELFF
>TRBV7-2|-|TRBJ2-7|-
TGTGCCAGCAGTCCGGGGTACGACTACGAGCAGTACTTC
CASSPGYDYEQYF
>TRBV7-6|-|TRBJ1-5|-
TGTGCCAGCAGCTTAGCAGGGGCCAATCAGCCCCAGCATTTT
CASSLAGANQPQHF
>TRBV27|-|TRBJ2-3|-
TGTGCCAGCAGTTCCCGCCTTTTACAGACCGCAGATACGCAGTATTTT
CASSSRLLQTADTQYF
>TRBV6-1|TRBD2|TRBJ2-7|-
TGTGCCAGTTCCTTACGGGCGGGAGGTTACGAGCAGTACTTC
CASSLRAGGYEQYF
>TRBV5-6|-|TRBJ1-5|-
TGTGCCAGCAGCTTGGTGGGGGGGGACCAGCCCCAGCATTTT
CASSLVGGDQPQHF
>TRBV19|-|TRBJ2-7|few
TGTGCCAGTAGTAGACAGGAGACCTACGAGCAGTACTTC
CASSRQETYEQYF